This T cell receptor beta chain is from a study of blood T cell repertoires in COVID-19. Overall study: Donors in the United States, Italy and Spain gave samples during acute or convalescent COVID-19.

Produced via immunoSEQ multiplex PCR; TCRdb's table is partial and in-frame only. This table holds 250,000 to 300,000 clones, approximately 87% found once. CDR1 MNHEY and CDR2 SVGAGI come from the germline V gene. The CDR3 has 14 residues. V was pared by 2 bases and J by 3 bases, with 8 bases between. Material for sequencing was peripheral blood. The chain has TRBV6-5 and TRBJ1-5, with no clear D. The origin of this receptor is a man in his 60s who had recovered from COVID-19. The CDR3, as DNA: TGTGCCAGCAGTTACGGCGGCGCCAATCAGCCCCAGCATTTT. Translation: CASSYGGANQPQHF.